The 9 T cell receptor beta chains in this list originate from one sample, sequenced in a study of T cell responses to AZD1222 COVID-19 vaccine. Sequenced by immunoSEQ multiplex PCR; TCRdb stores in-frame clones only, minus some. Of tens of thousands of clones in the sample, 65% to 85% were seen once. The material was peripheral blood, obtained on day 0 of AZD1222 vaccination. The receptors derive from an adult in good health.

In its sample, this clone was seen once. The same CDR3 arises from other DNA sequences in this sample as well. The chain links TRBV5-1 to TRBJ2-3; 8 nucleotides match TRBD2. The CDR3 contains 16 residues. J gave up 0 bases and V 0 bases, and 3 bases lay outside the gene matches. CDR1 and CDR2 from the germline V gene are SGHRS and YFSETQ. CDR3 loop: CASSLDGGGSTDTQYF. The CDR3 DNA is TGCGCCAGCAGCTTGGATGGCGGGGGGAGCACAGATACGCAGTATTTT.

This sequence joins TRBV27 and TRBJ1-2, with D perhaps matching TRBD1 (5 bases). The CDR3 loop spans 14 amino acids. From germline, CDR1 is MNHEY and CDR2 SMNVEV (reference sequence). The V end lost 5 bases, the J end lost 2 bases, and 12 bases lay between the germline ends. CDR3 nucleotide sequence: TGTGCCAGCAGTCTCCGGAGACAGAACTATGGCTACACCTTC. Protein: CASSLRRQNYGYTF.

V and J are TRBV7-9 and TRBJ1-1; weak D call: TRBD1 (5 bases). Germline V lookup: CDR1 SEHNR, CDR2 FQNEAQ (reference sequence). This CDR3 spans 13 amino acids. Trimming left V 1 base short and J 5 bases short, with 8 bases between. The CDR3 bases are TGTGCCAGCAGCTTAGTAGGGGTTACTGAAGCTTTCTTT. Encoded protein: CASSLVGVTEAFF.

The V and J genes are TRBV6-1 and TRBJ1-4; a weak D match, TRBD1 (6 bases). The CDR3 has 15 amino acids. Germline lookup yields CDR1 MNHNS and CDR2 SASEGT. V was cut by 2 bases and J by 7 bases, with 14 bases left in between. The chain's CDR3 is CASSEQRGLSEKLFF. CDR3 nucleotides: TGTGCCAGCAGTGAACAGCGGGGGCTAAGTGAAAAACTGTTTTTT.

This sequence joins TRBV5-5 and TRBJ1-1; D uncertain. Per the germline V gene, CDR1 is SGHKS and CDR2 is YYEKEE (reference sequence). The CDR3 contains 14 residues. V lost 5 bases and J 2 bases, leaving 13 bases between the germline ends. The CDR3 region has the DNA TGTGCCAGCAGTCTCAGAGACGGAAACACTGAAGCTTTCTTT. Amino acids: CASSLRDGNTEAFF.

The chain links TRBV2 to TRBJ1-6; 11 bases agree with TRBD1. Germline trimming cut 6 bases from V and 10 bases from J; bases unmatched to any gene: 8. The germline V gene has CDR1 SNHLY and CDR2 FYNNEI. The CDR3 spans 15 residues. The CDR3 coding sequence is TGTGCCAGCAGGCTTAGGACAGGGGGCAACTCACCCCTCCACTTT. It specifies CASRLRTGGNSPLHF.

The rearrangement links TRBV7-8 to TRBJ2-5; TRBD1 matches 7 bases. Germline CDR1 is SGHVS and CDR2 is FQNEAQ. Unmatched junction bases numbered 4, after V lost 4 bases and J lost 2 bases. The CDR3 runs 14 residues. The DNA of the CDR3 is TGTGCCAGCAGCTCACAGGGGCGTCAAGAGACCCAGTACTTC. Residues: CASSSQGRQETQYF.

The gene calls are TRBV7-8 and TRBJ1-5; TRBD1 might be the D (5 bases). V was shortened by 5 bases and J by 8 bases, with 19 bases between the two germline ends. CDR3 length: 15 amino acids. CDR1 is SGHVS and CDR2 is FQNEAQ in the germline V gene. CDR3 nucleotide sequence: TGTGCCAGCAGCCTCCAGACAGCTCCCTTCGAGCCCCAGCATTTT. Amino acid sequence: CASSLQTAPFEPQHF.

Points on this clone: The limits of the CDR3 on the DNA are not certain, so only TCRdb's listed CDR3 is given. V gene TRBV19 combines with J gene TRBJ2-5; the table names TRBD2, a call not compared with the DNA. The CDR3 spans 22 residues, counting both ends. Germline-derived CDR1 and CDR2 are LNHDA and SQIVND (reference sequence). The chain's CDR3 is CASTSTMGRPSTSGQARETQYF.